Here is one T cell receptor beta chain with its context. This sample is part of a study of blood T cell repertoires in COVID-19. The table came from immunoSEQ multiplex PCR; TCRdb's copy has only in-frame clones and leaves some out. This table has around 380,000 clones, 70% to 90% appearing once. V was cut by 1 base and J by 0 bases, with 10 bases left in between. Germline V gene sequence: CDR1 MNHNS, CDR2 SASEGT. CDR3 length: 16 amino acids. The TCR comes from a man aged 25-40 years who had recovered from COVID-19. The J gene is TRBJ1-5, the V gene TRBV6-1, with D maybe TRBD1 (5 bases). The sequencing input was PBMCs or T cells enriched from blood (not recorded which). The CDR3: CASSEGGGYSNQPQHF. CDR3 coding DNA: TGTGCCAGCAGTGAAGGGGGGGGTTATAGCAATCAGCCCCAGCATTTT.